This TCR beta chain was sequenced in a study of T cell changes during pregnancy in multiple sclerosis. This table comes from immunoSEQ multiplex PCR, and its TCRdb copy is limited to in-frame clones, with some not included. This repertoire shows around 62,000 clones, about nine tenths found once; its top ten account for 1.4% to 1.5%. CDR3 length: 13 residues. V lost 6 bases to trimming and J lost 6 bases, with 15 bases between them. Germline V gene sequence: CDR1 SGDLS, CDR2 YYNGEE. The sample was peripheral blood, taken in the third trimester of pregnancy. This TCR was recovered from a female donor with multiple sclerosis, enrolled in a pregnancy study. This sequence joins TRBV9 and TRBJ2-5, with D possibly matching TRBD2 (6 bases). The CDR3 loop is CASTGGGLKTQYF. CDR3 coding DNA: TGTGCCAGCACCGGAGGAGGGTTAAAGACCCAGTACTTC.